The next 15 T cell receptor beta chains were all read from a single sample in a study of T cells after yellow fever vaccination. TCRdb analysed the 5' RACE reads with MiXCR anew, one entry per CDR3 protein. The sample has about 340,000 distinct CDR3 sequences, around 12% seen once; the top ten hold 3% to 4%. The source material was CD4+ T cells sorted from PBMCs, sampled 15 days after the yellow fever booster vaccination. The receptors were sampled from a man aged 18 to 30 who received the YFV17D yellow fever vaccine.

The DNA of the CDR3 is TGTGCCAGCAGCTTAGGGACAGGGGGCAGAGGGGGAAATCAGCCCCAGCATTTT. Protein product: CASSLGTGGRGGNQPQHF. This rearrangement joins TRBV7-2 to TRBJ1-5; 11 bases line up with TRBD1. The CDR3 is 18 residues long. V gave up 1 base and J gave up 4 bases; unmatched junction bases: 9. Germline CDR1 SGHTA, CDR2 FQGNSA.

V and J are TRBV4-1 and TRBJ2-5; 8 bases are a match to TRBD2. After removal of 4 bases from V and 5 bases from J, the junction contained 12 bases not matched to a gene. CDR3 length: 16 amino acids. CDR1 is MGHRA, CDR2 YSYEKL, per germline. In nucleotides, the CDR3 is TGCGCCAGCAGCCCCCTGAGGAGCGGGGGAGGGGAGACCCAGTACTTC. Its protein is CASSPLRSGGGETQYF.

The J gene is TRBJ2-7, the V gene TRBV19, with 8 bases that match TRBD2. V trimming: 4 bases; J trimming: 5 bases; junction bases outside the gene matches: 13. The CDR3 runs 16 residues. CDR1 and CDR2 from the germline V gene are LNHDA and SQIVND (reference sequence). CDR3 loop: CASSNSSGTRIDEQYV. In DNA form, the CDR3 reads TGTGCCAGTAGTAACTCTTCCGGGACTAGGATCGACGAGCAGTACGTC.

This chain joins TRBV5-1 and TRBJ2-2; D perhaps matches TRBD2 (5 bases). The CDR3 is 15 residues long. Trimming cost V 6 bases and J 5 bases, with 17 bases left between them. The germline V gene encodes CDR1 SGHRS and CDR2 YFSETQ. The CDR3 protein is CASNPDPGFTGELFF. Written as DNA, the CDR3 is TGCGCCAGCAACCCTGACCCGGGGTTTACCGGGGAGCTGTTTTTT.

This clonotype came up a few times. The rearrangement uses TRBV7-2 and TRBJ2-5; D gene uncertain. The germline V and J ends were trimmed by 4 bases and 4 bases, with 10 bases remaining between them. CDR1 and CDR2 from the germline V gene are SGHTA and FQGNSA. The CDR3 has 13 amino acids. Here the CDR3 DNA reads TGTGCCAGCAGCTGGGATCCCGGAGAGACCCAGTACTTC. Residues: CASSWDPGETQYF.

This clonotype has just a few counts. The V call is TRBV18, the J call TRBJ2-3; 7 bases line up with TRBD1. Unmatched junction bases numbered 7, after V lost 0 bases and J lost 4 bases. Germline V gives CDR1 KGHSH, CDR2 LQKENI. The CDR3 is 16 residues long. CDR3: CASSPPGQKGSDTQYF. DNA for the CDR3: TGTGCCAGCTCACCACCGGGACAGAAAGGTTCAGATACGCAGTATTTT.

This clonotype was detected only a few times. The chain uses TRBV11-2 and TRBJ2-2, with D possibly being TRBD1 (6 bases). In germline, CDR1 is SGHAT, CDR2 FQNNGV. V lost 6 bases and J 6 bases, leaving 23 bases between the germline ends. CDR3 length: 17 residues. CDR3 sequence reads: CASSVVRMQGFSGELFF. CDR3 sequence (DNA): TGTGCCAGCAGTGTGGTGCGGATGCAGGGGTTCTCCGGGGAGCTGTTTTTT. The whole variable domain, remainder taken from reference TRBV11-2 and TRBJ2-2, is EAGVAQSPRYKIIEKRQSVAFWCNPISGHATLYWYQQILGQGPKLLIQFQNNGVVDDSQLPKDRFSAERLKGVDSTLKIQPAKLEDSAVYLCASSVVRMQGFSGELFFGEGSRLTVL.

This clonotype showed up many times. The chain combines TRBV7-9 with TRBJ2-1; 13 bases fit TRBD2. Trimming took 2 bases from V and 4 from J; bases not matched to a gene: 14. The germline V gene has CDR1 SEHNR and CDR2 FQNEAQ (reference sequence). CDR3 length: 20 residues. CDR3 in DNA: TGTGCCAGCAGCTTAAGGGTCGGGACTAGCGGGGAAAGAAGATACAATGAGCAGTTCTTC. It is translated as CASSLRVGTSGERRYNEQFF.

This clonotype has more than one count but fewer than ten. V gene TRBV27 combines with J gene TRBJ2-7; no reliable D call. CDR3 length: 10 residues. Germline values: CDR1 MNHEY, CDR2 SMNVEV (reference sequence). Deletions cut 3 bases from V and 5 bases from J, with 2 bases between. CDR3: CASSFNEQYV. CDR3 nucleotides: TGTGCCAGCAGTTTTAACGAGCAGTACGTC.

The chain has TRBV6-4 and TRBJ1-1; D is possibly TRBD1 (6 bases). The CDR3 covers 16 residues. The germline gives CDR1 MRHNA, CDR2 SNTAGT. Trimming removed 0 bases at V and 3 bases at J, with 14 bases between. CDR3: CASSDSSGGRHTEAFF. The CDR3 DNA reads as TGTGCCAGCAGTGACTCGAGCGGGGGGCGGCACACTGAAGCTTTCTTT.

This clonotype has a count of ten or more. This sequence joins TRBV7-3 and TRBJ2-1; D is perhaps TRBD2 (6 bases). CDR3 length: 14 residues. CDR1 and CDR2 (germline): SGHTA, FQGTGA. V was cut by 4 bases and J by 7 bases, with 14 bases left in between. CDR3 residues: CASSSRGAVNEQFF. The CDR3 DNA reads TGTGCCAGCAGCTCCCGCGGGGCAGTAAATGAGCAGTTCTTC. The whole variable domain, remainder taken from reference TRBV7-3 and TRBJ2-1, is GAGVSQTPSNKVTEKGKYVELRCDPISGHTALYWYRQSLGQGPEFLIYFQGTGAADDSGLPNDRFFAVRPEGSVSTLKIQRTERGDSAVYLCASSSRGAVNEQFFGPGTRLTVL.

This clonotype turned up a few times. CDR3 in DNA: TGTGCCAGCAGCGCCCAAGGCGGGGGTTTGGCCAAAAACATTCAGTACTTC. It codes for CASSAQGGGLAKNIQYF. The V gene is TRBV9, the J gene TRBJ2-4, with 7 bases fitting TRBD2. The J segment lost 1 base and the V segment lost 3 bases, leaving 10 bases of the junction unmatched. The CDR3 loop spans 17 amino acids. Germline lookup yields CDR1 SGDLS and CDR2 YYNGEE.

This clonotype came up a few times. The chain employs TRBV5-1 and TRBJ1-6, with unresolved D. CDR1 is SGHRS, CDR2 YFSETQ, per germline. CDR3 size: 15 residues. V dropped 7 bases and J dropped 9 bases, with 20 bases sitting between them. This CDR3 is CASSQEADYGSPLHF. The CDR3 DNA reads TGCGCCAGCTCCCAAGAGGCGGATTACGGTTCACCCCTCCACTTT.

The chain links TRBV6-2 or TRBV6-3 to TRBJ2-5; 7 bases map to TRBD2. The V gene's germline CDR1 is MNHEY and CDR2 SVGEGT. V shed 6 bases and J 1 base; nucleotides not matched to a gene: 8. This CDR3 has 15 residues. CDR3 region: CASSSPGGIQETQYF. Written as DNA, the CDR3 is TGTGCCAGCAGCTCCCCGGGGGGAATCCAAGAGACCCAGTACTTC.

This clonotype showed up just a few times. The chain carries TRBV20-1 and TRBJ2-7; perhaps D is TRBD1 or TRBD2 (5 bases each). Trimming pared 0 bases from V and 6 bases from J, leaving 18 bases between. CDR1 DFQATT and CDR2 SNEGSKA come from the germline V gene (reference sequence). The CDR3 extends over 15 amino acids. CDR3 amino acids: CSARDPGQGVSEQYF. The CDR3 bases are TGCAGTGCTAGAGATCCAGGCCAGGGAGTTAGCGAGCAGTACTTC.